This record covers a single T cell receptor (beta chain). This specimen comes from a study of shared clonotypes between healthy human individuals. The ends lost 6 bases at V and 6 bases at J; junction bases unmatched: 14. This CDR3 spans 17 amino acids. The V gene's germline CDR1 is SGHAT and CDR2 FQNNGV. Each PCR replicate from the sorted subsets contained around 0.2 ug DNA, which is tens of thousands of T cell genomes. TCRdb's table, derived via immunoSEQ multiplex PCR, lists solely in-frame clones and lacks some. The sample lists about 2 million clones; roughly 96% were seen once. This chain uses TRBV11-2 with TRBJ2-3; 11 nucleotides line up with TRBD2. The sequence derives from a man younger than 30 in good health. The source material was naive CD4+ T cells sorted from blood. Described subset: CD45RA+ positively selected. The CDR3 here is CASRHSSTSGGRDTQYF. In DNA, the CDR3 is TGTGCCAGCAGGCACTCCTCAACTAGCGGGGGACGGGATACGCAGTATTTT.